This TCR beta chain was captured by sequencing in a study of T cell responses to AZD1222 COVID-19 vaccine. On this clone itself: The antigen is undetermined.

Profiled with immunoSEQ multiplex PCR; TCRdb holds only in-frame clones, not every one. Of tens of thousands of clones in the sample, roughly 84% are singletons; the top ten hold approximately 25%. Per the germline V gene, CDR1 is SSHAT and CDR2 is FNYEAQ (reference sequence). Trimming took off 3 bases at V and 4 bases at J, with 12 bases between the two ends. The CDR3 sequence is 14 residues long. Notes on the study in general: Close to half of spike-specific TCRs reportedly recognize unmutated variant regions.

This clonotype was obtained from an adult in good health. The J gene is TRBJ2-5, the V gene TRBV7-7; tentative D call: TRBD1 (6 bases). Source: peripheral blood, taken on day 0 of AZD1222 vaccination. The CDR3 loop reads CASSLLQGVETQYF. CDR3 sequence (DNA): TGTGCCAGCAGCTTGTTACAGGGAGTAGAGACCCAGTACTTC.